The entry that follows covers one TCR beta chain sequence. This clonotype has more than one count but fewer than ten. What this receptor recognizes is not known. Per-base qualities were not stored, and no clone one base away is much larger. The library relied on PCR. The run used an Illumina HiSeq 2500. To reduce PCR and sequencing biases, unique molecular identifiers were incorporated into the TCR beta cDNA libraries. Per 1 to 10 million input T cells, roughly 500,000 cDNA molecules were obtained, such that each molecule approximated one T cell. Patient libraries were prepared and sequenced with the same protocol used for the earlier healthy control dataset. Samples belonging to the same batch were prepared together, multiplexed and sequenced on a shared HiSeq lane. The study's processing was this. MIGEC handled the raw barcoded reads, throwing out single-read molecular identifier groups before consensus assembly and CDR3 extraction. VDJtools was used for post-analysis of the clonotype tables, and diversity was normalized by down-sampling every dataset to the size of the smallest sample. Repertoire overlap clustering matched CDR3 amino acid but not nucleotide sequences to correct batch-related cross-sample contamination. TCRdb reworked the public reads: Q25 trimming with fastp, MiXCR clone assembly, productive beta chains retained. Rows matching on CDR3 protein sequence are summarized as one entry with the most common DNA and genes. TCRdb's processing, not the study's, gives the V and J calls here. Across this sample there are roughly 150,000 distinct CDR3 sequences, with 30% to 45% seen only once. The leading ten clones occupy roughly 28% of the sample.

The meaning of the sample's time point label: second blood draw from one MS patient after hematopoietic stem cell transplantation. To demonstrate the VDJtools post-analysis software, TCR beta repertoires were profiled from the peripheral blood of more than ten young patients with multiple sclerosis. The multiple sclerosis patients were children and adolescents between roughly 6 and 17 years of age. The record originates from a study of post-analysis software for immune sequencing data (dated by TCRdb to about 2015). Study-wide context: Recorded disease courses included relapsing-remitting, secondary progressive and progressive-relapsing multiple sclerosis, with some patients lacking subtype annotation. Patient repertoires were compared against 11 to 12 previously published healthy control repertoires from donors aged 6 to 25 years. A subset of samples was prepared in parallel using single-end sample barcoding, then pooled and co-amplified after Illumina adapter ligation.

V gives up 2 bases and J gives up 6 bases, and the segment between their germline ends measures 7 bases. Taken from the germline V gene, the CDR1 and CDR2 loops are KGHSH and LQKENI. The CDR3 runs 12 residues from the cysteine to the phenylalanine. Only the CDR3 DNA is retained, 36 bases long and in frame from the first base. The paper as a whole reports these results and caveats: Significantly higher frequencies in patients than in controls were found for a few TRBV segments, including TRBV5-6, TRBV5-1 and TRBV20-1. The control group was slightly older than the multiple sclerosis patient group. Multiple sclerosis patients had significantly lower normalized Chao1 diversity than controls, a result that suggests substantial peripheral T-cell clonal expansion. Strong co-clustering of samples prepared in the same batch was shown by direct clustering with F measure, prompting a batch-effect correction.

The sequences come from blood, collected after autologous hematopoietic stem cell transplantation. This TCR was recovered from a girl aged 5 to 17 with multiple sclerosis. Donor details come from another sample of the same person, matched by shared clones. The rearrangement joined TRBV18 to TRBJ2-5, and possibly TRBD2, on 5 matching bases. CDR3 reads: CASSPRRQTQYF. The sequence in DNA is TGTGCCAGCTCACCAAGGAGGCAGACCCAGTACTTC.